These 27 T cell receptor beta chains originate from one sample sequenced in a study of persistence of HIV-infected CD4 T cells. Stimulation used 9 to 10 ug/mL lysate from CMV-infected fibroblasts. CD40L/CD69 double-negative CD45RO-high memory CD4+ T cells were collected. This was the immunoSEQ version 4 assay in survey mode. Sequencing used immunoSEQ multiplex PCR; TCRdb keeps in-frame clones, though not all of them. The table shows under 40,000 clones, with 82% occurring only once. No antigens are known for them. Specimen: CD4+ T cells sorted from PBMCs after roughly 18-hour stimulation, collected from a patient who received antiretroviral therapy. The receptors derive from an adult woman with HIV who was CMV-seropositive.

V is TRBV10-3 and J is TRBJ1-5; the match to TRBD1 covers 7 bases. This CDR3 contains 16 residues. The germline CDR1 and CDR2 sequences are ENHRY and SYGVKD. Trimming at V came to 0 bases and at J to 2 bases, leaving 4 bases not matched to a gene. The CDR3 bases are TGTGCCATCAGTGAGTCGCGGGACAGCCGCAATCAGCCCCAGCATTTT. It specifies CAISESRDSRNQPQHF.

There are a few counts of this clone. The V call is TRBV7-9, the J call TRBJ2-6; the D gene is possibly TRBD2 (6 bases). Germline V CDR1 and CDR2: SEHNR, FQNEAQ (reference sequence). The germline V and J ends were trimmed by 5 bases and 2 bases, with 13 bases remaining between them. The CDR3 runs to 16 residues. In DNA form, the CDR3 reads TGTGCCAGCAGCCACATGGGGGGTACTGGGGCCAACGTCCTGACTTTC. Protein: CASSHMGGTGANVLTF.

This chain connects TRBV21-1 to TRBJ2-3; the table's D call of TRBD2 was not tested on the DNA. TRBV21-1 is assigned pseudogene status. The length of the CDR3 is 15 residues. This CDR3 is CASSTLAGGPDTQYF. The CDR3 region has the DNA TGTGCCAGCAGCACCCTAGCGGGAGGCCCGGATACGCAGTATTTT.

Of note for this clone: Within the sample, other DNA sequences also encode this same CDR3. The chain links TRBV12-5 to TRBJ1-4, with TRBD1 matching over 9 bases. Unmatched junction bases numbered 7, after V lost 6 bases and J lost 8 bases. This CDR3 spans 14 amino acids. Germline V gives CDR1 LGHNT, CDR2 FRNRAP. CDR3 nucleotides: TGTGCTAGTGGACTCGGACAGGGGAGAGAAAAACTGTTTTTT. Translation: CASGLGQGREKLFF.

This clone has just a few counts. V is TRBV5-1 and J is TRBJ2-5; 9 nucleotides match TRBD2. Germline V lookup: CDR1 SGHRS, CDR2 YFSETQ. This CDR3 spans 16 amino acids. V lost 0 bases and J lost 5; bases outside the gene matches: 8. The CDR3 region has the DNA TGCGCCAGCAGCTTGGAACGCGGGGGGGCACGGGAGACCCAGTACTTC. Translated: CASSLERGGARETQYF.

The CDR3 region has the DNA TGTGCCAGCAGCGTTCTCGGGACAGGTACAGATACGCAGTATTTT. This sequence encodes CASSVLGTGTDTQYF. This sequence joins TRBV9 and TRBJ2-3, with 8 bases fitting TRBD1. The CDR3 covers 15 residues. Germline V gives CDR1 SGDLS, CDR2 YYNGEE. V lost 2 bases, J lost 3 bases, and 5 bases stayed unmatched.

This chain uses TRBV19 with TRBJ2-2; TRBD1 matches 9 bases. The CDR3 runs 16 residues. J gave up 4 bases and V 0 bases, and 3 bases lay outside the gene matches. Germline lookup yields CDR1 LNHDA and CDR2 SQIVND (reference sequence). The chain's CDR3 is CASSIEGQGFTGELFF. In nucleotides, the CDR3 is TGTGCCAGTAGTATAGAGGGACAGGGTTTCACCGGGGAGCTGTTTTTT. Variable domain in full (rest from reference TRBV19 and TRBJ2-2): DGGITQSPKYLFRKEGQNVTLSCEQNLNHDAMYWYRQDPGQGLRLIYYSQIVNDFQKGDIAEGYSVSREKKESFPLTVTSAQKNPTAFYLCASSIEGQGFTGELFFGEGSRLTVL.

This clone was recorded a few times. CDR3 coding DNA: TGCGCCAGCGGAACTAGCGGGAGGGCCGCCGGGGAGCTGTTTTTT. Residues: CASGTSGRAAGELFF. The J gene is TRBJ2-2, the V gene TRBV10-1; 13 nucleotides align to TRBD2. The ends lost 8 bases at V and 6 bases at J; junction bases unmatched: 6. This CDR3 has 15 amino acids. The germline CDR1 and CDR2 sequences are WNHNN and SYGVQD (reference sequence).

The chain couples TRBV5-1 to TRBJ2-5; a weak D match, TRBD2 (6 bases). This CDR3 region has 18 residues. Trimming pared 4 bases from V and 4 bases from J, leaving 26 bases between. Germline V gives CDR1 SGHRS, CDR2 YFSETQ. This chain's CDR3 is CASSPFGGADIGGETQYF. The CDR3 DNA follows: TGCGCCAGCAGCCCCTTCGGGGGTGCGGACATCGGTGGAGAGACCCAGTACTTC.

This chain links TRBV29-1 with TRBJ1-2; D perhaps matches TRBD1 (5 bases). Trimming cost V 1 base and J 2 bases, with 8 bases left between them. The CDR3 covers 13 residues. CDR1 is SQVTM and CDR2 is ANQGSEA in the germline V gene. In DNA form, the CDR3 reads TGCAGCGTTGAAGGGGGGAAAAACTATGGCTACACCTTC. This sequence encodes CSVEGGKNYGYTF.

V and J are TRBV19 and TRBJ1-1; TRBD1 agrees at 7 bases. This CDR3 is 14 amino acids long. The ends lost 6 bases at V and 4 bases at J; junction bases unmatched: 8. CDR1 is LNHDA and CDR2 is SQIVND in the germline V gene (reference sequence). The CDR3 nucleotides are TGTGCCAGTAGCGTAGGGGGCGCGGGCACTGAAGCTTTCTTT. This gives the protein CASSVGGAGTEAFF.

This sequence joins TRBV14 and TRBJ1-1, with no clear D. The CDR3 extends over 11 amino acids. Germline V gives CDR1 SGHDN, CDR2 FVKESK. V dropped 1 base and J dropped 8 bases, with 5 bases sitting between them. The CDR3 here is CASSQVGEAFF. DNA for the CDR3: TGTGCCAGCAGCCAAGTTGGGGAAGCTTTCTTT.

CDR3 amino acids: CASIASGANTEAFF. The CDR3 DNA reads TGCGCCAGCATTGCCTCGGGCGCGAACACTGAAGCTTTCTTT. The V and J genes are TRBV5-1 and TRBJ1-1; D remains unclear. Germline CDR1 is SGHRS and CDR2 is YFSETQ. Between the trimmed V and J ends, which lost 6 bases and 1 base, there was a span of 13 bases. The CDR3 contains 14 residues.

V gene TRBV5-1 combines with J gene TRBJ2-3; 10 positions match TRBD2. The ends lost 0 bases at V and 4 bases at J; junction bases unmatched: 5. The germline V gene encodes CDR1 SGHRS and CDR2 YFSETQ. The CDR3 spans 16 residues. The CDR3 reads CASSLEASGSSDTQYF. The CDR3 DNA reads TGCGCCAGCAGCTTGGAGGCTAGCGGGAGTTCAGATACGCAGTATTTT.

In DNA, the CDR3 is TGTGCCAGCTCACCTAAGGTATCTGGACAGGGGGAAAGGCAGCCCCAGCATTTT. The encoded protein is CASSPKVSGQGERQPQHF. J is TRBJ1-5 and V is TRBV18, with 10 bases fitting TRBD1. The CDR3 contains 18 residues. With V trimmed by 3 bases and J by 7 bases, 15 bases remained unmatched. Germline V lookup: CDR1 KGHSH, CDR2 LQKENI.

The chain is built from TRBV6-5 and TRBJ1-2; 12 bases agree with TRBD1. Trimming at V came to 4 bases and at J to 5 bases, leaving 5 bases not matched to a gene. The CDR3 runs to 15 residues. Germline-derived CDR1 and CDR2 are MNHEY and SVGAGI. This CDR3 reads CASSSPGQGAYGYTF. DNA for the CDR3: TGTGCCAGCAGTTCACCGGGACAGGGGGCTTATGGCTACACCTTC.

J is TRBJ2-5 and V is TRBV5-6, with 8 positions matching TRBD1. The length of the CDR3 is 14 residues. CDR1 and CDR2 from the germline V gene are SGHDT and YYEEEE. With 4 bases clipped from V and 5 bases from J, the junction kept 7 bases outside the gene matches. CDR3 coding DNA: TGTGCCAGCAGCACCGCACAGGGGGTTGAGACCCAGTACTTC. Translation: CASSTAQGVETQYF.

V and J are TRBV29-1 and TRBJ2-7, with D tentatively TRBD1 (5 bases). This CDR3 has 12 residues. The germline V and J ends were trimmed by 2 bases and 2 bases, with 7 bases remaining between them. Looked up from germline, CDR1 is SQVTM and CDR2 is ANQGSEA. The CDR3 sequence: CSVETTAYEQYF. In nucleotides, the CDR3 is TGCAGCGTTGAAACGACAGCCTACGAGCAGTACTTC.

The CDR3 coding sequence is TGTGCCAGCAGCCGATTTAACCAAGAGACCCAGTACTTC. Encoded protein: CASSRFNQETQYF. The chain combines TRBV7-9 with TRBJ2-5; D is unclear. Between the trimmed V and J ends, which lost 5 bases and 0 bases, there was a span of 7 bases. The length of the CDR3 is 13 residues. Looked up from germline, CDR1 is SEHNR and CDR2 is FQNEAQ (reference sequence).

This clone turned up a few times. The chain employs TRBV5-1 and TRBJ1-3, with D uncertain. The CDR3 runs to 15 residues. V was pared by 4 bases and J by 0 bases, with 11 bases between. The germline V gene has CDR1 SGHRS and CDR2 YFSETQ. This CDR3 reads CASSPVGSSGNTIYF. The CDR3 nucleotides are TGCGCCAGCAGCCCGGTGGGGAGCTCTGGAAACACCATATATTTT.

CDR3 in amino acids: CASSFGGQGQDTQYF. CDR3 in DNA: TGTGCCAGCAGCTTTGGGGGACAGGGCCAAGATACGCAGTATTTT. The chain has TRBV5-6 and TRBJ2-3; TRBD1 agrees at 9 bases. Germline assignment: CDR1 SGHDT and CDR2 YYEEEE. CDR3 length: 15 amino acids. The V and J ends lost 2 bases and 5 bases, in that order; junction bases with no gene match: 6.

The chain couples TRBV18 to TRBJ2-5; 10 bases align to TRBD2. This CDR3 is built from 14 residues. Germline-derived CDR1 and CDR2 are KGHSH and LQKENI. The V gene end was trimmed by 0 bases and the J gene end by 5 bases; junction bases not matched to a gene: 0. The CDR3 coding sequence is TGTGCCAGCTCACCACCACTAGCGGGGGAGACCCAGTACTTC. It codes for CASSPPLAGETQYF.

V usage is TRBV20-1 and J usage is TRBJ1-4, with a tentative D call TRBD1 (6 bases). Germline values: CDR1 DFQATT, CDR2 SNEGSKA (reference sequence). Trimming shortened V by 7 bases and J by 7 bases, and 10 bases separated the two germline ends. The CDR3 has 11 residues. The chain's CDR3 is CSVLTGEKLFF. The CDR3, as DNA: TGCAGTGTCTTGACAGGTGAAAAACTGTTTTTT.

The rearrangement joins TRBV6-1 to TRBJ2-7, with a tentative D call TRBD1 (5 bases). V was clipped by 3 bases and J by 7 bases, with 19 bases between them. Germline loops: CDR1 MNHNS, CDR2 SASEGT. The length of the CDR3 is 15 residues. The CDR3 DNA is TGTGCCAGCAGTGAGATGAGGCAGGGCCATGGGGAGCAGTACTTC. This sequence encodes CASSEMRQGHGEQYF.

The chain carries TRBV28 and TRBJ1-2; D is unclear. Trimming left V 5 bases short and J 9 bases short, with 16 bases between. Germline CDR1 reads MDHEN; CDR2 reads SYDVKM. This CDR3 region has 13 residues. This CDR3 is CASSPGLYTSYTF. The CDR3 nucleotides are TGTGCCAGCAGTCCCGGACTTTATACAAGCTACACCTTC.

The rearrangement uses TRBV28 and TRBJ1-2, with D tentatively TRBD1 (5 bases). The germline gives CDR1 MDHEN, CDR2 SYDVKM. The V end lost 7 bases, the J end lost 0 bases, and 15 bases lay between the germline ends. CDR3 size: 15 residues. The CDR3 sequence is CASTVGAGSNYGYTF. CDR3 in DNA: TGTGCCAGCACCGTTGGGGCAGGGTCTAACTATGGCTACACCTTC.

Points on this clone: Different DNA sequences within this sample yield the same CDR3. This chain uses TRBV6-5 with TRBJ1-1; D possibly corresponds to TRBD1 (6 bases). The germline V gene has CDR1 MNHEY and CDR2 SVGAGI. V gave up 3 bases and J gave up 3 bases, with 11 bases separating them. CDR3 length: 14 amino acids. DNA of the CDR3: TGTGCCAGCAGTTATGGGGGGCTTGACACTGAAGCTTTCTTT. This sequence encodes CASSYGGLDTEAFF.